This T cell receptor beta chain was sequenced in a study of breast tumors, draining lymph nodes, adjacent tissues (dated by TCRdb to about 2016). Concerning the study at large: In breast cancer patients, the study compared the TCR beta repertoires of tumor, adjacent nontumor tissue and axillary lymph nodes. In human breast cancer, the study set out to evaluate how tumor, surrounding tissue and draining lymph node repertoires relate to one another and whether T cells may move between these sites. Overall study outcomes, separate from this receptor: Tumor and nontumor tissue repertoires were found to be significantly more similar in luminal-like than in basal-like breast cancer. Tumors showed preferential V and J gene usage, and their T-cell repertoire diversity fell below that of lymph nodes yet above that of nontumor tissue. The data were considered consistent with the idea that most tumor T cells come from the lymph node and then expand in tumor tissue. Rather than being directly demonstrated, the conclusion that tumor T cells originate in lymph nodes was presented as consistent with a hypothesis.

The lymph node samples were taken from the axillary draining lymph nodes of breast cancer patients. The run used an Illumina HiSeq 2000. TCR beta chain libraries were generated by multiplex PCR amplification. High-throughput sequencing was used to analyze the amplified TCR beta chain products. TCRdb reanalyzed the raw reads on its own, using fastp at Q25 for trimming and MiXCR for clone calling, and kept in-frame beta chains. Rows are unified per CDR3 protein, each entry keeping the most common DNA and genes. For this sample the table gives about 200,000 distinct CDR3 sequences, of which around a third were detected only once. The leading ten clones occupy around 4.4% of the sample. This clonotype was counted many times. Its target antigen remains unknown. There are no base qualities to consult, and no much larger clone falls within one base. Unmatched junction bases come to 17, with V trimmed by 10 bases and J by 5 bases. Spanning cysteine to phenylalanine, the CDR3 consists of 16 amino acids. Of the read, only the CDR3 DNA is kept; its 48 bases are in frame from base 1. Based on the germline V gene, the CDR1 and CDR2 sequences are MNHEY and SVGAGI.

The chain joins TRBV6-5 to TRBJ2-7; 10 bases in the junction line up with TRBD2. The specimen sequenced was axillary lymph node tissue. The clonotype originates from a female donor with breast cancer. Some clones in this sample may be carry-over from other donors' samples. The CDR3 region has the sequence CATEPRGAGGLNEQYF. The DNA is TGTGCCACCGAACCCCGTGGAGCGGGAGGGCTGAACGAGCAGTACTTC.